A single sample is the source of the 10 T cell receptor beta chains below, sequenced in a study of T cell responses to AZD1222 COVID-19 vaccine. The assay was immunoSEQ multiplex PCR, and TCRdb's table has in-frame clones only and misses some. This sample has approximately 110,000 clones, with around nine tenths found just once. Specimen: peripheral blood, collected on day 0 of AZD1222 vaccination. Receptors were obtained from an adult in good health.

The rearrangement links TRBV2 to TRBJ1-1; 7 bases match TRBD1. V was pared by 5 bases and J by 2 bases, with 2 bases of the junction left unmatched. This CDR3 region has 13 residues. Per the germline V gene, CDR1 is SNHLY and CDR2 is FYNNEI. The DNA for the CDR3 is TGTGCCAGCAGTTACAGGGGTAACACTGAAGCTTTCTTT. This sequence encodes CASSYRGNTEAFF.

V is TRBV4-2 and J is TRBJ2-7, with 11 bases aligning to TRBD1. Trimming removed 0 bases from V and 5 bases from J; junction bases left unmatched: 6. Per germline, CDR1 LGHNA and CDR2 YNFKEQ. The CDR3 contains 16 residues. The CDR3 region is CASSQEVGTGGDEQYF. In DNA form, the CDR3 reads TGTGCCAGCAGCCAAGAGGTGGGGACAGGGGGGGACGAGCAGTACTTC.

This clone was seen a handful of times. The chain combines TRBV29-1 with TRBJ2-7; D might be TRBD1 (5 bases). CDR3 size: 14 residues. Germline V gene sequence: CDR1 SQVTM, CDR2 ANQGSEA. Trimming removed 7 bases from V and 0 bases from J, with 16 bases in between. CDR3 amino acids: CSALGAESSYEQYF. The CDR3 DNA sequence: TGCAGCGCCCTTGGGGCCGAAAGCTCCTACGAGCAGTACTTC.

The chain recombines TRBV2 with TRBJ2-7; D perhaps matches TRBD2 (6 bases). Deletions cut 6 bases from V and 7 bases from J, with 10 bases between. Germline-derived CDR1 and CDR2 are SNHLY and FYNNEI. The CDR3 runs 11 residues. This CDR3 reads CASSGGSEQYF. DNA of the CDR3: TGTGCCAGCAGCGGGGGATCGGAGCAGTACTTC.

A single count supports this clone. The chain employs TRBV6-5 and TRBJ2-7, with 11 nucleotides matching TRBD2. With 7 bases clipped from V and 3 bases from J, the junction kept 8 bases outside the gene matches. Germline V gene lookup returns CDR1 MNHEY and CDR2 SVGAGI. The CDR3 is 15 residues long. This chain's CDR3 is CASTLSGGDLYEQYF. DNA for the CDR3: TGTGCCAGCACACTTAGCGGGGGGGATCTCTACGAGCAGTACTTC.

CDR3 nucleotides: TGTGCCAGCAGCCCTTTTGGCCGCCTAACCAATGAGCAGTTCTTC. Protein sequence: CASSPFGRLTNEQFF. The chain carries TRBV6-2 or TRBV6-3 and TRBJ2-1; D unclear. The germline V gene has CDR1 MNHEY and CDR2 SVGEGT. The CDR3 length is 15 residues. Trimming removed 6 bases from V and 6 bases from J, with 18 bases in between.

The chain recombines TRBV4-3 with TRBJ2-6; no definite D call. This CDR3 has 17 amino acids. Germline CDR1 reads LGHNA; CDR2 reads YSLEER. Between the trimmed V and J ends, which lost 2 bases and 0 bases, there was a span of 11 bases. The CDR3, as DNA: TGCGCCAGCAGCCAAAGGATCAGCAGCTCTGGGGCCAACGTCCTGACTTTC. Translated, it gives CASSQRISSSGANVLTF.

CDR3 coding DNA: TGTGCCAGCAGTTTGGCCGGGGTGATCGGGGCCGGGGAGCTGTTTTTT. Residues: CASSLAGVIGAGELFF. The J gene is TRBJ2-2, the V gene TRBV27, with TRBD2 as a possible D gene (5 bases). Germline CDR1 MNHEY, CDR2 SMNVEV (reference sequence). Trimming pared 3 bases from V and 6 bases from J, leaving 17 bases between. This CDR3 region has 16 residues.

This chain uses TRBV7-9 with TRBJ1-1, with D possibly TRBD1 on 5 matching bases. Germline CDR1 is SEHNR and CDR2 is FQNEAQ (reference sequence). Trimming removed 2 bases at V and 9 bases at J, with 16 bases between. The CDR3 is made up of 14 amino acids. The CDR3 DNA is TGTGCCAGCAGCTTAACAGGAACCCAGGGCCAAGCTTTCTTT. Amino acids: CASSLTGTQGQAFF. Full variable domain (rest looked up from reference TRBV7-9 and TRBJ1-1): DTGVSQNPRHKITKRGQNVTFRCDPISEHNRLYWYRQTLGQGPEFLTYFQNEAQLEKSRLLSDRFSAERPKGSFSTLEIQRTEQGDSAMYLCASSLTGTQGQAFFGQGTRLTVV.

This clone was observed once. The chain combines TRBV6-2 or TRBV6-3 with TRBJ2-5; no firm D call. From germline, CDR1 is MNHEY and CDR2 SVGEGT. The CDR3 runs to 14 residues. Trimming cost V 5 bases and J 5 bases, with 15 bases left between them. This CDR3 reads CASSRVGPLETQYF. CDR3 nucleotides: TGTGCCAGCAGTAGAGTTGGGCCATTGGAGACCCAGTACTTC.